The source of this TCR beta chain is a study of shared T cell receptors in the human thymus. TCRdb's copy holds only in-frame clones and misses some; the assay was immunoSEQ multiplex PCR. This sample has roughly 500,000 clones, with 78% found just once. CDR3 size: 15 residues. Looked up from germline, CDR1 is LGHNA and CDR2 is YSLEER. V lost 4 bases and J lost 7; bases outside the gene matches: 8. The same sample was also studied in work on human thymus T cells. Per that study: Highly overlapping thymic repertoires in unrelated individuals were reported by related research.

Material for sequencing was thymocytes. This chain joins TRBV4-3 and TRBJ2-1; 9 positions agree with TRBD2. This TCR was recovered from a boy under two years old with a congenital heart defect. The CDR3, as DNA: TGCGCCAGCAGCCTCCGGCGGGAGGGCTCTAATGAGCAGTTCTTC. This codes for CASSLRREGSNEQFF.